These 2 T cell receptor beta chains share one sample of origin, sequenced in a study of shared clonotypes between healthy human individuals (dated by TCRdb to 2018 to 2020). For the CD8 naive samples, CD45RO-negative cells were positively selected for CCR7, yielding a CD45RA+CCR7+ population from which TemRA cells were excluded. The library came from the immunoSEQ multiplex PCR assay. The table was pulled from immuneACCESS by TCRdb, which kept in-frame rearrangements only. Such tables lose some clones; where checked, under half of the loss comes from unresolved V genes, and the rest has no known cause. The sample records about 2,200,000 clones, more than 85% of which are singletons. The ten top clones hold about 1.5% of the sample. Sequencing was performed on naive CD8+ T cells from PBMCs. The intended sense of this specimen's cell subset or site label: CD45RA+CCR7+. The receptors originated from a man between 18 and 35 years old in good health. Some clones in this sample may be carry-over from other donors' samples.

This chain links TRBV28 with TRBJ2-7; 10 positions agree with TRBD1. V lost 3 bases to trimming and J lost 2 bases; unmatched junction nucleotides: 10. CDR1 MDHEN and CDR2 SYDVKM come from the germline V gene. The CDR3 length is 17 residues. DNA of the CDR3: TGTGCCAGCAGTTTCTGGGCGAGGGGGACAGGGGCCTACGAGCAGTACTTC. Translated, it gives CASSFWARGTGAYEQYF.

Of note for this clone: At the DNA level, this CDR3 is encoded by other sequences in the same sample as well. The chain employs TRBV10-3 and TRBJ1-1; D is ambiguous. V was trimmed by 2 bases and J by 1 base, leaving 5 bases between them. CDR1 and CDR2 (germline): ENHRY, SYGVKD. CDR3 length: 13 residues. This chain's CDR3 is CAISEVGNTEAFF. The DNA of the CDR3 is TGTGCCATCAGTGAGGTTGGGAACACTGAAGCTTTCTTT.